This record looks at one T cell receptor beta chain sequence and its context. Antigen unknown. The sample belongs to a study of monozygotic twins with cystic fibrosis. Study-level findings and limits: V usage most resembled the co-twin in 13 of 16 pairs.

The assay was immunoSEQ multiplex PCR, and TCRdb's table has in-frame clones only and misses some. Of some 21,000 clones listed, about 90% are singletons. The CDR3 consists of 14 residues. From germline, CDR1 is MNHNY and CDR2 SVGAGI (reference sequence). Trimming took off 5 bases at V and 3 bases at J, with 11 bases between the two ends. Material for sequencing was blood. V gene TRBV6-6 combines with J gene TRBJ2-1; D not resolved. This clonotype originated in a girl aged 2 to 10 with cystic fibrosis. CDR3 sequence (DNA): TGTGCCAGCAGTCCGGCGATGGGCTACAATGAGCAGTTCTTC. Translated, it gives CASSPAMGYNEQFF.